This TCR beta chain was identified in a study of cytomegalovirus exposure and HLA in healthy donors. Study findings and constraints: In an earlier analysis, most TCR beta V segments were productive about 87% or about 30% of the time. Using the classifier, cytomegalovirus status was reportedly diagnosed with high specificity and sensitivity.

PCR involved 60 Vbeta and 13 Jbeta primers. Measured with immunoSEQ multiplex PCR; TCRdb has only the in-frame clones, and not every one. This repertoire shows about 140,000 clones, about 8.9% found once; its top ten account for 1.8%. Of note for this clone: Its target is unknown.

Germline lookup yields CDR1 SGHDT and CDR2 YYEEEE. The CDR3 totals 17 residues. The V and J ends lost 0 bases and 7 bases respectively, with 20 bases between them. What was sequenced was PBMCs. The chain combines TRBV5-6 with TRBJ2-1; TRBD2 might be the D (6 bases). The receptor was isolated from a man between 50 and 59 years old in good health and CMV-seronegative. The CDR3 DNA reads TGTGCCAGCAGCTTGGCCATCTCTCGATGGGGGGTTAATGAGCAGTTCTTC. This gives the protein CASSLAISRWGVNEQFF.